Reported below is one T cell receptor beta chain. This clonotype came up a few times. It has no known antigen specificity. No base quality information exists; no much larger clone differs at one position. The data belong to a study of blood T cells in healthy people across ages (dated by TCRdb to about 2015). Describing the broader study: In model experiments, roughly one uniquely barcoded TCR beta cDNA molecule per two T cells was captured by template switching. To track age-related changes in TCR beta repertoire diversity, the study relied on deep sequencing normalized with unique cDNA molecular identifiers. Donors were grouped into four age groups: young (average roughly 17 years), middle-aged (around 39), aged (around 60) and long-lived (around 80). To avoid experimental bias, donors of different ages were randomly spread across the sequencing lanes. For two donors (one aged 18 to 30 and one aged 80 or older), the study analyzed two additional independent replicas of 1 million unique cDNA reads from the same blood draw. The study at large found these results: The long-lived group showed more naive CD4+ T cells, fewer expanded clones and increased TCR diversity than the aged group, suggesting age selection. The CMV infection status of donors was not known, potentially confounding age-related changes in expanded clonotypes. Observed TCR beta diversity per million T cells fell roughly linearly with age, and a significant reduction was already apparent by age roughly 40. Because profiling used bulk unsorted PBMCs, naive and antigen-experienced compartments could not be compared conclusively. Observed TCR beta diversity correlated strongly with the percentage of naive T cells measured by flow cytometry. Total diversity estimates from one million sequenced T cells were considered lower bounds and underestimates.

Systemically healthy Caucasian individuals from Russia, 35 to 50 in total and aged roughly 6 to 100 years, were included as donors. Approximately 9 milliliters of peripheral blood were collected from each donor into EDTA-treated Vacutainer tubes. Ficoll-Paque density-gradient centrifugation was used to isolate PBMCs, with at least 6.5 million per sample. Trizol reagent was used to extract total RNA from PBMCs, with at least 5.5 micrograms per sample. For every donor, an aliquot of PBMCs went through flow cytometry to measure the percentages of naive CD45RAhigh/CD27high T cells. V ends up 0 bases short and J 13 bases short, with an unmatched junction base count of 6. From the cysteine up to the phenylalanine, the CDR3 has a length of 13 residues. Here the CDR3 DNA is all that survives: 39 bases in frame from base 1. Taken from the germline V gene, the CDR1 and CDR2 loops are SGDLS and YYNGEE. Receptor amplification or capture employed 5' RACE. Sequenced on an Illumina HiSeq 2500. A second 7 to 11 cycle PCR used a sample-barcoded 5' primer and a J-beta primer mix. A template-switch 5' adaptor carrying 12 random nucleotides introduced a unique molecular identifier onto each TCR beta cDNA molecule. Each sample yielded at least 2.5 million CDR3-containing paired-end reads. All of the RNA was converted into first-strand cDNA using the Mint cDNA synthesis kit, with a TRBC-specific oligonucleotide serving as the primer. Following uracil-DNA glycosylase treatment, a first 18-cycle PCR with universal primers M1SS and BC2_uni_R was performed on all cDNA. The published analysis was carried out like this. For normalization, 1 million high-quality reads were randomly selected from each sample, with every read carrying a distinct molecular identifier. Instead of being binned into consensus sequences, reads that shared molecular identifiers were thrown out. CDR3 identification, clonotype clustering and error correction used MiTCR with a Q25 quality threshold and the strictest error-elimination algorithm. A nonparametric unseen species model using Euler transformation provided a lower-bound estimate of total TCR beta diversity. Clones were called with MiXCR by TCRdb after fastp trimmed the public reads at Q25, and only in-frame beta chains were retained. Rows merge per CDR3 protein into single entries with the most common DNA and genes. The V and J calls and clone size come from TCRdb's table, not from the authors' own analysis. The table for this sample lists about 1.8 million distinct CDR3 sequences; 49% of them were counted only once. In total, the top ten clones hold 2.1% of the sample.

This receptor was obtained from a woman in her thirties or forties in good health. Source material: blood. The V and J segments used are TRBV9 and TRBJ2-1; the central 8 bases match TRBD2. CDR3 sequence: CASSVASGTSQFF. The nucleotides are TGTGCCAGCAGCGTAGCCTCAGGGACTAGTCAGTTCTTC.